A single sample gave rise to the 14 T cell receptor beta chains below, sequenced in a study of blood T cell repertoires in COVID-19. Here immunoSEQ multiplex PCR was the method, and the copy in TCRdb shows in-frame clones only, minus some. Among 400,000 to 450,000 clones listed, 90% were seen once. Sequenced material: PBMCs or T cells enriched from blood (not recorded which). The receptors here all came from a man aged 18-30 years who had recovered from COVID-19.

The chain couples TRBV27 to TRBJ1-3; no definite D call. The CDR3 is made up of 13 amino acids. V shed 2 bases and J shed 4 bases, with 6 bases lying between them. Germline-derived CDR1 and CDR2 are MNHEY and SMNVEV (reference sequence). The CDR3 nucleotides read TGTGCCAGCAGTTTAACTCCCGGAAACACCATATATTTT. Residues: CASSLTPGNTIYF.

This chain joins TRBV7-9 and TRBJ2-2; 13 bases are a match to TRBD2. The V and J ends lost 0 bases and 2 bases, in that order; junction bases with no gene match: 3. Germline-derived CDR1 and CDR2 are SEHNR and FQNEAQ (reference sequence). The CDR3 is 18 residues long. The CDR3 nucleotides are TGTGCCAGCAGCTTAGCGCGGACTAGCGGGGGTAACACCGGGGAGCTGTTTTTT. This sequence encodes CASSLARTSGGNTGELFF. The entire variable domain, with the rest obtained from reference TRBV7-9 and TRBJ2-2, is as follows: DTGVSQNPRHKITKRGQNVTFRCDPISEHNRLYWYRQTLGQGPEFLTYFQNEAQLEKSRLLSDRFSAERPKGSFSTLEIQRTEQGDSAMYLCASSLARTSGGNTGELFFGEGSRLTVL.

The chain joins TRBV3-1 (or the pseudogene TRBV3-2) to TRBJ2-2; D is undetermined. CDR1 is LGHDT, CDR2 YNNKEL, per germline (reference sequence). Trimming left V 1 base short and J 1 base short, with 4 bases between. This CDR3 spans 14 amino acids. CDR3 residues: CASSQGGNTGELFF. The CDR3 DNA reads as TGTGCCAGCAGCCAAGGAGGGAACACCGGGGAGCTGTTTTTT.

The V gene is TRBV5-4, the J gene TRBJ2-6; the D is unclear. Germline values: CDR1 SGHNT, CDR2 YYREEE (reference sequence). The V gene lost 4 bases and the J gene lost 4 bases, with 12 bases spanning the gap. The CDR3 length is 15 residues. CDR3 sequence: CASSTLPEGANVLTF. The CDR3 nucleotides are TGTGCCAGCAGCACTCTCCCCGAAGGGGCCAACGTCCTGACTTTC.

V usage is TRBV20-1 and J usage is TRBJ1-2, with TRBD1 matching over 9 bases. From germline, CDR1 is DFQATT and CDR2 SNEGSKA (reference sequence). The J segment lost 7 bases and the V segment lost 3 bases, leaving 9 bases of the junction unmatched. The CDR3 has 14 amino acids. CDR3 loop: CSASFGQGYTGYTF. The DNA for the CDR3 is TGCAGTGCTAGTTTTGGACAGGGGTATACTGGCTACACCTTC.

The count of this clone is one. The chain uses TRBV19 and TRBJ1-5, with 8 bases lining up with TRBD1. Germline CDR1 and CDR2: LNHDA and SQIVND (reference sequence). Trimming at V came to 7 bases and at J to 3 bases, leaving 17 bases not matched to a gene. This CDR3 is built from 18 residues. CDR3 in amino acids: CASTTDRGRFGANQPQHF. In nucleotides, the CDR3 is TGTGCCAGTACTACCGACAGGGGAAGGTTTGGGGCCAATCAGCCCCAGCATTTT.

The rearrangement links TRBV19 to TRBJ1-4; D may be TRBD1 (5 bases). This CDR3 has 16 residues. CDR1 is LNHDA and CDR2 is SQIVND in the germline V gene (reference sequence). V was trimmed by 5 bases and J by 0 bases, leaving 13 bases between them. The CDR3 coding sequence is TGTGCCAGTAGTTCCTCGGGGGGTGCAACTAATGAAAAACTGTTTTTT. It is translated as CASSSSGGATNEKLFF.

This clone was seen once. In DNA form, the CDR3 reads TGTGCCATCGAGGACAAAAACTATGGCTACACCTTC. It translates to CAIEDKNYGYTF. The chain employs TRBV10-3 and TRBJ1-2, with TRBD1 as a possible D gene (5 bases). There are 12 residues in the CDR3. Germline CDR1 and CDR2: ENHRY and SYGVKD. V lost 8 bases to trimming and J lost 2 bases, with 9 bases between them.

This chain joins TRBV27 and TRBJ1-4; a possible D gene is TRBD1 (6 bases). Germline V gene data show CDR1 as MNHEY and CDR2 as SMNVEV (reference sequence). Between the trimmed V and J ends, which lost 6 bases and 8 bases, there was a span of 13 bases. The CDR3 is 13 residues long. The CDR3 protein is CASSLQGHEKLFF. DNA of the CDR3: TGTGCCAGCAGCCTCCAGGGACACGAAAAACTGTTTTTT.

The chain joins TRBV24-1 to TRBJ2-5; D possibly corresponds to TRBD2 (7 bases). V dropped 3 bases and J dropped 2 bases, with 15 bases sitting between them. CDR3 length: 16 residues. Germline loops: CDR1 KGHDR, CDR2 SFDVKD. CDR3 loop: CATSDPGGGGQETQYF. The CDR3 coding sequence is TGTGCCACCAGTGATCCCGGAGGGGGGGGGCAAGAGACCCAGTACTTC.

In its sample, this clone was seen once. CDR3 in DNA: TGTGCCAGCAGCCAAAATAGCGGGGGGCGTGTAGATACGCAGTATTTT. Translation gives CASSQNSGGRVDTQYF. This chain links TRBV3-1 (or the pseudogene TRBV3-2) with TRBJ2-3; 10 bases align to TRBD2. V lost 2 bases, J lost 5 bases, and 7 bases stayed unmatched. Germline CDR1 is LGHDT and CDR2 is YNNKEL (reference sequence). The CDR3 sequence is 16 residues long.

The rearrangement links TRBV19 to TRBJ2-5, with 11 positions matching TRBD1. Germline loops: CDR1 LNHDA, CDR2 SQIVND (reference sequence). This CDR3 spans 15 amino acids. V was clipped by 3 bases and J by 5 bases; unmatched bases: 5. CDR3 amino acids: CASSMGQGGSETQYF. The CDR3, as DNA: TGTGCCAGTAGTATGGGACAGGGGGGTTCGGAGACCCAGTACTTC.

J is TRBJ1-2 and V is TRBV12-5, with D maybe TRBD1 (5 bases). The CDR3 loop spans 17 amino acids. Per germline, CDR1 LGHNT and CDR2 FRNRAP. V lost 5 bases to trimming and J lost 3 bases, with 22 bases between them. This chain's CDR3 is CASGLGQSPTTDYGYTF. The CDR3 DNA reads as TGTGCTAGTGGTCTTGGACAATCACCAACTACAGACTATGGCTACACCTTC.

The CDR3 spells CASSPSSGSNQPQHF. The CDR3, as DNA: TGTGCCAGCAGTCCGTCGTCGGGGAGCAATCAGCCCCAGCATTTT. J is TRBJ1-5 and V is TRBV11-2; D not resolved. Germline V gene data show CDR1 as SGHAT and CDR2 as FQNNGV. Trimming took off 6 bases at V and 1 base at J, with 13 bases between the two ends. The CDR3 has 15 residues.